These 26 T cell receptor beta chains share one sample of origin, sequenced in a study of cytomegalovirus exposure and HLA in healthy donors (dated by TCRdb to 2016 to 2017). The method was the immunoSEQ multiplex PCR assay. A mixture of 60 forward primers for TCR Vbeta segments and 13 reverse primers for TCR Jbeta segments was used in the multiplex PCR. TCRdb took this table from immuneACCESS and kept in-frame rearrangements with V and J called. Such tables lack part of the clones; where checked against another copy, unresolved V genes explain under half of the gap, and the rest is unexplained. The sample data list roughly 150,000 clones, and around 78% of these were observed just once. Around 1% of the sample rests with the top ten. Input material: PBMCs. The source of these receptors is a woman aged 40 to 50 in good health and CMV-seronegative.

This clone was picked up one time. V gene TRBV2 combines with J gene TRBJ2-7; TRBD1 aligns across 12 bases. Per the germline V gene, CDR1 is SNHLY and CDR2 is FYNNEI. J lost 5 bases, V lost 4 bases, and 3 bases had no gene match. CDR3 size: 14 residues. CDR3 sequence: CASSVGTGGDEQYF. CDR3 DNA: TGTGCCAGCAGTGTAGGGACAGGGGGCGACGAGCAGTACTTC.

The rearrangement joins TRBV7-8 to TRBJ2-1, with D perhaps TRBD1 (6 bases). V was clipped by 2 bases and J by 0 bases, with 23 bases between them. CDR3 size: 20 residues. Germline values: CDR1 SGHVS, CDR2 FQNEAQ. The CDR3 DNA is TGTGCCAGCAGCTTATCAAGTACAGGGAATATAGGAGGCTCCTACAATGAGCAGTTCTTC. The encoded protein is CASSLSSTGNIGGSYNEQFF.

This clone was detected only a few times. The chain combines TRBV6-1 with TRBJ1-1, with 8 bases fitting TRBD1. CDR3 size: 15 residues. V dropped 3 bases and J dropped 3; count of bases not matched to a gene: 6. Germline lookup yields CDR1 MNHNS and CDR2 SASEGT. The DNA for the CDR3 is TGTGCCAGCAGTGACGGACAGGGAGGAGACACTGAAGCTTTCTTT. Encoded protein: CASSDGQGGDTEAFF.

The chain is built from TRBV6-6 and TRBJ1-1; the match to TRBD1 covers 9 bases. Per the germline V gene, CDR1 is MNHNY and CDR2 is SVGAGI (reference sequence). The CDR3 is 12 residues long. V lost 8 bases and J lost 4; bases outside the gene matches: 2. The CDR3 sequence is CASLGQGTEAFF. CDR3 DNA sequence: TGTGCCAGCCTGGGACAGGGCACTGAAGCTTTCTTT.

The chain has TRBV9 and TRBJ2-1; D gene uncertain. Trimming left V 2 bases short and J 7 bases short, with 16 bases between. The CDR3 totals 15 residues. Looked up from germline, CDR1 is SGDLS and CDR2 is YYNGEE. As DNA, the CDR3 is TGTGCCAGCAGCGTCCAGCGTGTGCCTCCTAATGAGCAGTTCTTC. As protein: CASSVQRVPPNEQFF.

J is TRBJ1-5 and V is TRBV2, with 8 bases aligning to TRBD1. This CDR3 region has 14 residues. The junction had 2 bases not matched to a gene; V was cut back by 6 bases and J by 1 base. Germline loops: CDR1 SNHLY, CDR2 FYNNEI. The CDR3 reads CASSQGASNQPQHF. The CDR3 DNA sequence: TGTGCCAGCAGCCAGGGGGCAAGCAATCAGCCCCAGCATTTT.

The chain is built from TRBV5-5 and TRBJ1-2; TRBD1 agrees at 7 bases. The germline gives CDR1 SGHKS, CDR2 YYEKEE (reference sequence). The CDR3 loop spans 13 amino acids. V lost 4 bases and J lost 7; bases outside the gene matches: 7. The CDR3 reads CASSLGTVSGYTF. The CDR3 region has the DNA TGTGCCAGCAGCCTCGGGACAGTAAGTGGCTACACCTTC.

This chain uses TRBV2 with TRBJ1-1; D is uncertain. There are 13 residues in the CDR3. The V end was cut by 7 bases, the J end by 1 base, with 10 bases between. Germline-derived CDR1 and CDR2 are SNHLY and FYNNEI. The CDR3 DNA reads as TGTGCCAGCAATAGCGACGGGAACACTGAAGCTTTCTTT. Encoded protein: CASNSDGNTEAFF.

V is TRBV6-6 and J is TRBJ2-7, with TRBD1 matching 9 bases. This CDR3 is 15 amino acids long. The trim removed 6 bases at V and 5 bases at J, leaving 11 bases unmatched. From germline, CDR1 is MNHNY and CDR2 SVGAGI (reference sequence). CDR3 residues: CASSNHGQGIHEQYF. The CDR3 region has the DNA TGTGCCAGCAGCAACCACGGACAGGGGATCCACGAGCAGTACTTC.

The J gene is TRBJ2-7, the V gene TRBV5-1, with D perhaps matching TRBD2 (5 bases). The V end was cut by 4 bases, the J end by 0 bases, with 14 bases between. This CDR3 has 15 amino acids. The germline CDR1 and CDR2 sequences are SGHRS and YFSETQ. The CDR3 sequence is CASSPGLPSSYEQYF. CDR3 in DNA: TGCGCCAGCAGCCCCGGACTTCCAAGCTCCTACGAGCAGTACTTC.

The V gene is TRBV6-5, the J gene TRBJ1-2; D perhaps matches TRBD1 (6 bases). The germline CDR1 and CDR2 sequences are MNHEY and SVGAGI. This CDR3 has 14 amino acids. Trimming left V 0 bases short and J 3 bases short, with 8 bases between. CDR3 nucleotide sequence: TGTGCCAGCAGTTACTCGACAGGCTACTATGGCTACACCTTC. Translating it yields CASSYSTGYYGYTF.

V is TRBV6-1 and J is TRBJ1-2; D might be TRBD1 (5 bases). The germline V gene encodes CDR1 MNHNS and CDR2 SASEGT. This CDR3 is 15 amino acids long. Trimming shortened V by 8 bases and J by 8 bases, and 24 bases separated the two germline ends. CDR3 nucleotide sequence: TGTGCCAGCGGATCTCAATCAACAGGCGCCGGGGGCTACACCTTC. Protein sequence: CASGSQSTGAGGYTF.

V gene TRBV2 combines with J gene TRBJ2-1; 8 bases are shared with TRBD2. Unmatched junction bases numbered 6, after V lost 6 bases and J lost 8 bases. From germline, CDR1 is SNHLY and CDR2 FYNNEI. The CDR3 is 13 amino acids. The CDR3 spells CASSGLARDEQFF. The CDR3 region has the DNA TGTGCCAGCAGCGGACTAGCTAGGGATGAGCAGTTCTTC.

This sequence joins TRBV5-1 and TRBJ1-1; possibly TRBD1 for D (6 bases). CDR3 length: 14 amino acids. The germline gives CDR1 SGHRS, CDR2 YFSETQ. The V end was cut by 4 bases, the J end by 4 bases, with 14 bases between. CDR3 protein: CASSTEGGPTEAFF. The CDR3 region has the DNA TGCGCCAGCAGCACGGAGGGGGGGCCCACTGAAGCTTTCTTT.

The chain links TRBV11-3 to TRBJ2-3; TRBD2 is a possible D gene (7 bases). V gave up 10 bases and J gave up 2 bases, with 22 bases separating them. There are 16 residues in the CDR3. The germline V gene encodes CDR1 SGHNT and CDR2 YENEEA. CDR3 nucleotides: TGTGCCACCCGGGGCGGGGGCGAGGTGAACACAGATACGCAGTATTTT. Protein sequence: CATRGGGEVNTDTQYF.

This rearrangement joins TRBV28 to TRBJ1-4; D is undetermined. The CDR3 has 12 residues. Trimming took 8 bases from V and 5 from J, leaving 9 bases between them. CDR1 is MDHEN, CDR2 SYDVKM, per germline. CDR3 in DNA: TGTGCCAGCTTCTCTCCGAATGAAAAACTGTTTTTT. Its translation is CASFSPNEKLFF.

The V gene is TRBV9, the J gene TRBJ1-2, with D possibly matching TRBD1 (5 bases). The germline V and J ends were trimmed by 6 bases and 3 bases, with 21 bases remaining between them. This CDR3 region has 16 residues. Germline V gene data show CDR1 as SGDLS and CDR2 as YYNGEE. DNA of the CDR3: TGTGCCAGCACCACGGGATCGGGGGAAGACCACTATGGCTACACCTTC. It yields the protein CASTTGSGEDHYGYTF.

J is TRBJ2-1 and V is TRBV4-2; 13 bases agree with TRBD2. Losses at the gene ends were 0 bases for V and 5 bases for J; bases not matched to a gene: 1. Germline V gene sequence: CDR1 LGHNA, CDR2 YNFKEQ. This CDR3 has 16 residues. The CDR3 DNA sequence: TGTGCCAGCAGCCAAGAGGGGACTAGCGGGAACAATGAGCAGTTCTTC. Protein sequence: CASSQEGTSGNNEQFF.

The V gene is TRBV19, the J gene TRBJ1-3; D gene ambiguous. This CDR3 is 10 amino acids long. The V gene lost 10 bases and the J gene lost 5 bases, with 6 bases spanning the gap. Germline lookup yields CDR1 LNHDA and CDR2 SQIVND (reference sequence). The CDR3 here is CAKQRNTIYF. CDR3 DNA sequence: TGTGCCAAACAGAGAAACACCATATATTTT.

The chain uses TRBV4-2 and TRBJ2-2; D not resolved. CDR3 size: 16 residues. V lost 3 bases and J lost 0, with 11 bases in between. CDR1 is LGHNA, CDR2 YNFKEQ, per germline. The CDR3 DNA reads TGTGCCAGCAGCCACGGCGGAATAGCGAACACCGGGGAGCTGTTTTTT. Its translation: CASSHGGIANTGELFF.

This sequence joins TRBV9 and TRBJ2-3, with D possibly matching TRBD1 (5 bases). The germline CDR1 and CDR2 sequences are SGDLS and YYNGEE. The V gene lost 0 bases and the J gene lost 8 bases, with 10 bases spanning the gap. The CDR3 has 13 residues. CDR3 loop: CASSVDGRGTQYF. The CDR3 DNA reads as TGTGCCAGCAGCGTAGATGGAAGGGGTACGCAGTATTTT.

This chain joins TRBV7-6 and TRBJ2-1; the D gene is possibly TRBD1 (5 bases). The CDR3 spans 16 residues. Trimming shortened V by 1 base and J by 8 bases, and 18 bases separated the two germline ends. Per the germline V gene, CDR1 is SGHVS and CDR2 is FNYEAQ. Written as DNA, the CDR3 is TGTGCCAGCAGCTTAGGTGCGGACAATAGACCCTATGAGCAGTTCTTC. This encodes CASSLGADNRPYEQFF.

The chain is built from TRBV27 and TRBJ1-1; no reliable D call. V lost 2 bases and J lost 3, with 10 bases in between. Looked up from germline, CDR1 is MNHEY and CDR2 is SMNVEV (reference sequence). The CDR3 totals 14 residues. CDR3 amino acids: CASSLRWGDTEAFF. The CDR3 DNA is TGTGCCAGCAGTTTACGGTGGGGAGACACTGAAGCTTTCTTT.

The CDR3 region has the DNA TGTGCCAGCACCACTGGACAGGGGAACTATGGCTACACCTTC. Its protein product is CASTTGQGNYGYTF. The chain joins TRBV28 to TRBJ1-2; 9 nucleotides line up with TRBD1. J gave up 2 bases and V 7 bases, and 5 bases lay outside the gene matches. CDR3 size: 14 residues. The V gene's germline CDR1 is MDHEN and CDR2 SYDVKM.

The chain joins TRBV4-1 to TRBJ1-4, with D hard to call. Germline loops: CDR1 MGHRA, CDR2 YSYEKL. V gave up 1 base and J gave up 5 bases, with 11 bases separating them. The CDR3 contains 15 residues. As DNA, the CDR3 is TGCGCCAGCAGCCAAGGAATACAGCAGAATGAAAAACTGTTTTTT. Translating it yields CASSQGIQQNEKLFF.

CDR3 nucleotides: TGTGCCAGCAACGGCGGGACGGGCGAGCAGTACTTC. Encoded protein: CASNGGTGEQYF. J is TRBJ2-7 and V is TRBV4-2; a possible D gene is TRBD2 (6 bases). Trimming shortened V by 7 bases and J by 6 bases, and 13 bases separated the two germline ends. Germline-derived CDR1 and CDR2 are LGHNA and YNFKEQ. This CDR3 region has 12 residues.